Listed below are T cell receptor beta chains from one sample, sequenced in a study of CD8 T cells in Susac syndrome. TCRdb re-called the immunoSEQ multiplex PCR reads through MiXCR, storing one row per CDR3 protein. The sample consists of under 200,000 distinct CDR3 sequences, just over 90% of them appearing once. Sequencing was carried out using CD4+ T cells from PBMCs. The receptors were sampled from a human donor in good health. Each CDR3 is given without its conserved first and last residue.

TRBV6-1 ASSGGAQETQY
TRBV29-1 SVGASGRAWTGELF
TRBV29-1 SVEVGQNYGYT
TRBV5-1 ASSWERGTSGTDTQY
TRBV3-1 ASSQGSGSRETQY
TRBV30 AWSGTGTQPQH
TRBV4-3 ASSQDRTGTDTQY
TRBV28 ASSQPGQQSSYEQY
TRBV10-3 AISESREAGELF
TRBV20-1 SAGGQGDGYT
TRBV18 ASSGTPLQNEQF
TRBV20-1 SAPSGAYNEQF
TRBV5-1 ASSEMTGEADTQY
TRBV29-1 SVGQEYTEAF
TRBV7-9 ASSSDTLQTDGYT
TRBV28 ASSYGRVTGELF
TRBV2 ASSEGQGAYEQY
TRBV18 ASSPLANTGELF
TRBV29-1 SVDQGRETQY
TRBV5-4 ASSQRTPQGYYGYT
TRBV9 ASSVEPTGHLREQY
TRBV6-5 ASSYDDPGQGHAGDTQY
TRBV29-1 SVRTGEGAQY
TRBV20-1 SASDREVYEQY
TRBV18 ASSLSPRTRPD
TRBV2 ASSERKGSNYGYT